Described below is a single T cell receptor beta chain sequence and its context. The sample comes from a study of blood T cell repertoires in COVID-19. In the study overall: Acute and convalescent COVID-19 specimens originated in the United States, Italy and Spain. PBMCs, B-cell-depleted T cells, or T cells were the source of the cDNA or gDNA that made up the material.

Authors' data handling: Amplifying reference gene primers gave estimates of nucleated cell counts. Assay: immunoSEQ multiplex PCR; the TCRdb copy retains only in-frame clones and omits some. D and trimming come from the DNA, and the V and J calls and clone size come from that table. The repertoire includes 130,000 to 150,000 clones, 65% to 90% of them detected once, and 9.5% to 13% sits in the top ten. In germline, CDR1 is SEHNR, CDR2 FQNEAQ (reference sequence). The V and J ends lost 6 bases and 6 bases, in that order; junction bases with no gene match: 10. The length of the CDR3 is 16 residues. The chain links TRBV7-9 to TRBJ2-1, with 11 bases fitting TRBD2. This receptor was taken from a man aged 55 to 70 with active or convalescent COVID-19. The sample taken for sequencing was peripheral blood. CDR3 nucleotide sequence: TGTGCCAGCAGACATATAGCGGGAGGGCCGGGCAATGAGCAGTTCTTC. Protein: CASRHIAGGPGNEQFF.